This T cell receptor (beta chain) stems from a study of blood T cell repertoires in COVID-19. Study at large: Whether acute or convalescent, the COVID-19 samples came from the United States, Italy and Spain.

Assignments of participants to cohorts depended upon their own reported clinical history. Produced via immunoSEQ multiplex PCR; TCRdb's table is partial and in-frame only. The sample lists some 270,000 clones, around 83% occurring once. The source of this sequence is a woman aged 45-65 years who had been exposed to COVID-19. The sample taken for sequencing was PBMCs or T cells enriched from blood (not recorded which).

Written as DNA, the CDR3 is TGTGCCAGTAGTCTAGGACAGGGAACCGGGGAGCTGTTTTTT. Residues: CASSLGQGTGELFF. The chain uses TRBV19 and TRBJ2-2, with 8 bases that match TRBD1. CDR1 and CDR2 (germline): LNHDA, SQIVND (reference sequence). CDR3 length: 14 residues. V was clipped by 5 bases and J by 5 bases; unmatched bases: 4.